Included here is one T cell receptor beta chain sequence, with context. Data came from immunoSEQ multiplex PCR; TCRdb stores just in-frame clones and leaves some out. The sample contains some 100,000 clones, 92% of which appear only once. This sample was included in a study of blood T cell repertoires in COVID-19. The sample taken for sequencing was peripheral blood. The clonotype originates from a man between 65 and 85 years old with acute or convalescent COVID-19.

The CDR3 sequence is CASRDREVGNQPQHF. The CDR3 region has the DNA TGTGCCAGTAGGGACCGGGAAGTAGGCAATCAGCCCCAGCATTTT. V gene TRBV19 combines with J gene TRBJ1-5; no firm D call. Trimming removed 6 bases from V and 2 bases from J, with 14 bases in between. CDR3 size: 15 residues. The germline V gene has CDR1 LNHDA and CDR2 SQIVND (reference sequence).